This section outlines one TCR beta chain sequence together with its context. In the original analysis: Nucleated cell number was recorded as an estimate derived from reference gene primer amplification. Repertoires were generated with immunoSEQ multiplex PCR, while TCRdb's copy carries only in-frame clones and drops some. That table furnishes V, J and clone size, whereas the DNA furnished D and trimming. The data contain roughly 35,000 clones, approximately 93% of them singletons. Germline V lookup: CDR1 PRHDT, CDR2 FYEKMQ (reference sequence). V was trimmed by 0 bases and J by 11 bases, leaving 11 bases between them. CDR3 length: 13 amino acids. This sample is drawn from a study of blood T cell repertoires in COVID-19. The overall study: The cDNA or gDNA used as material had been derived from T cells, B-cell-depleted T cells, or PBMCs.

The sample was peripheral blood. The chain combines TRBV13 with TRBJ1-3, with a weak D call TRBD1 (5 bases). The TCR originated in a human donor in a cohort sampled during active COVID-19. CDR3 DNA sequence: TGTGCCAGCAGCTTAGGAGGGGTTCGCGCCATATATTTT. It is translated as CASSLGGVRAIYF.